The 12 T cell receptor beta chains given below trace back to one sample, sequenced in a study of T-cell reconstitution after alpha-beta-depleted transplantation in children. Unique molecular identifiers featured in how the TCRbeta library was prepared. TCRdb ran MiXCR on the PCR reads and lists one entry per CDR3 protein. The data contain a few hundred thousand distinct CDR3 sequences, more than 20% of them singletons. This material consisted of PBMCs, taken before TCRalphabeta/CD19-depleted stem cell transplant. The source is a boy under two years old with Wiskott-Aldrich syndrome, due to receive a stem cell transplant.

The CDR3, as DNA: TGTGCCAGCAGTGGGCTACAACTAGCGGGTAGCCATGAGCAGTTCTTC. Residues: CASSGLQLAGSHEQFF. The J gene is TRBJ2-1, the V gene TRBV2; 9 nucleotides match TRBD2. From germline, CDR1 is SNHLY and CDR2 FYNNEI. The CDR3 covers 16 residues. Germline trimming cut 4 bases from V and 8 bases from J; bases unmatched to any gene: 12.

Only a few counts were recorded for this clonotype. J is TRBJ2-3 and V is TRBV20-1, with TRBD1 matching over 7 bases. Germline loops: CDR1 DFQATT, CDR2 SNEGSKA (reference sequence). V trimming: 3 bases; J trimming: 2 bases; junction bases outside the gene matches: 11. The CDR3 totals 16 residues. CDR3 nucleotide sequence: TGCAGTGCTAGTTCCCGGGACAGAAGTCCCACAGATACGCAGTATTTT. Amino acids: CSASSRDRSPTDTQYF.

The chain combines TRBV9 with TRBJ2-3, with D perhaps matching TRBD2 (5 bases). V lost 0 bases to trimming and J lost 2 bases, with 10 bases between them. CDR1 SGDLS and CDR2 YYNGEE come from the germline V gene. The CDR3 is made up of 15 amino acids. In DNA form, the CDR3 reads TGTGCCAGCAGCGTAGGAGGAGGCGCCACAGATACGCAGTATTTT. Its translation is CASSVGGGATDTQYF. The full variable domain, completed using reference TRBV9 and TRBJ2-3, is DSGVTQTPKHLITATGQRVTLRCSPRSGDLSVYWYQQSLDQGLQFLIQYYNGEERAKGNILERFSAQQFPDLHSELNLSSLELGDSALYFCASSVGGGATDTQYFGPGTRLTVL.

The CDR3 region is CASSLRAPQETQYF. The CDR3 bases are TGCGCCAGCAGCTTGCGGGCTCCACAAGAGACCCAGTACTTC. The V and J genes are TRBV5-1 and TRBJ2-5; D gene unclear. The CDR3 extends over 14 amino acids. V was clipped by 1 base and J by 2 bases, with 9 bases between them. Germline CDR1 reads SGHRS; CDR2 reads YFSETQ.

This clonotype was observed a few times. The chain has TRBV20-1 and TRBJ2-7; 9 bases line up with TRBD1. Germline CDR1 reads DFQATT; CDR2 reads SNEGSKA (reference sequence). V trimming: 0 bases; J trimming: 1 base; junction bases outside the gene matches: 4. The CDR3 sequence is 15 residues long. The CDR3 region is CSARDWGQGSYEQYF. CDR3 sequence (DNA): TGCAGTGCTAGAGATTGGGGACAGGGATCCTACGAGCAGTACTTC.

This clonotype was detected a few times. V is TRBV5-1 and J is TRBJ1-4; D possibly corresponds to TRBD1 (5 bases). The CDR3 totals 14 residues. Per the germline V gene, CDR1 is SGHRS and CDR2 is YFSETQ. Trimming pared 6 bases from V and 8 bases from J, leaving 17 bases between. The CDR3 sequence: CASNPGTEGEKLFF. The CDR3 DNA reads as TGCGCCAGCAACCCCGGGACGGAGGGCGAAAAACTGTTTTTT.

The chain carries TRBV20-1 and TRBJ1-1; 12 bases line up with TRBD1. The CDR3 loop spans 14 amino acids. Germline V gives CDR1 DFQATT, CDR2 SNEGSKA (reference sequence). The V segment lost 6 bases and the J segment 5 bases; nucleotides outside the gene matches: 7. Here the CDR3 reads CSARDRGRMTEAFF. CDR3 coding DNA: TGCAGTGCGAGGGACAGGGGGCGCATGACTGAAGCTTTCTTT.

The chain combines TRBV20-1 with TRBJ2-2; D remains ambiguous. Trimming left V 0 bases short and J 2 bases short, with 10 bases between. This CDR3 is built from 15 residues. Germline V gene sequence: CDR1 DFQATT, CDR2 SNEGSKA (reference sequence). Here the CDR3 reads CSARDNKGNTGELFF. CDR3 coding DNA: TGCAGTGCTAGAGATAATAAGGGAAACACCGGGGAGCTGTTTTTT.

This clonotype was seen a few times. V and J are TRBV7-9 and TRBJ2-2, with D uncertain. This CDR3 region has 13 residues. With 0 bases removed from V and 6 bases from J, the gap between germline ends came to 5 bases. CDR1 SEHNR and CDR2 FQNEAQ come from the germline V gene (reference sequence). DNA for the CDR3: TGTGCCAGCAGCTTAGCGGAAGCCGGGGAGCTGTTTTTT. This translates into CASSLAEAGELFF.

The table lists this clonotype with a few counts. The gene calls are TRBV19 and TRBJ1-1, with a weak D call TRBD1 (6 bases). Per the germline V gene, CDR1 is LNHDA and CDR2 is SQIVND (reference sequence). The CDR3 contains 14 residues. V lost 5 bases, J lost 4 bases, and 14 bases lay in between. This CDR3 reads CASSGRAGATEAFF. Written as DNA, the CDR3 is TGTGCCAGTAGTGGCCGGGCGGGGGCCACTGAAGCTTTCTTT.

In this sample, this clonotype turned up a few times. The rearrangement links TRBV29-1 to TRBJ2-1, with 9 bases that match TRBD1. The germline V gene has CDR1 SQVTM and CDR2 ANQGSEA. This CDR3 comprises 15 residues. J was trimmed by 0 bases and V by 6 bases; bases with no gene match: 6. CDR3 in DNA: TGCAGCGTGCGGGACAGGGTAAGCTCCTACAATGAGCAGTTCTTC. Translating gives CSVRDRVSSYNEQFF.

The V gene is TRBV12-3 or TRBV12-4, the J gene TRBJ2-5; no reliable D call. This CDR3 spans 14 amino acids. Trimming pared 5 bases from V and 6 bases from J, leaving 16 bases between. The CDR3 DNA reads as TGTGCCAGCAGTCTGCGGCAGTCTCAAAAGACCCAGTACTTC. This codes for CASSLRQSQKTQYF.